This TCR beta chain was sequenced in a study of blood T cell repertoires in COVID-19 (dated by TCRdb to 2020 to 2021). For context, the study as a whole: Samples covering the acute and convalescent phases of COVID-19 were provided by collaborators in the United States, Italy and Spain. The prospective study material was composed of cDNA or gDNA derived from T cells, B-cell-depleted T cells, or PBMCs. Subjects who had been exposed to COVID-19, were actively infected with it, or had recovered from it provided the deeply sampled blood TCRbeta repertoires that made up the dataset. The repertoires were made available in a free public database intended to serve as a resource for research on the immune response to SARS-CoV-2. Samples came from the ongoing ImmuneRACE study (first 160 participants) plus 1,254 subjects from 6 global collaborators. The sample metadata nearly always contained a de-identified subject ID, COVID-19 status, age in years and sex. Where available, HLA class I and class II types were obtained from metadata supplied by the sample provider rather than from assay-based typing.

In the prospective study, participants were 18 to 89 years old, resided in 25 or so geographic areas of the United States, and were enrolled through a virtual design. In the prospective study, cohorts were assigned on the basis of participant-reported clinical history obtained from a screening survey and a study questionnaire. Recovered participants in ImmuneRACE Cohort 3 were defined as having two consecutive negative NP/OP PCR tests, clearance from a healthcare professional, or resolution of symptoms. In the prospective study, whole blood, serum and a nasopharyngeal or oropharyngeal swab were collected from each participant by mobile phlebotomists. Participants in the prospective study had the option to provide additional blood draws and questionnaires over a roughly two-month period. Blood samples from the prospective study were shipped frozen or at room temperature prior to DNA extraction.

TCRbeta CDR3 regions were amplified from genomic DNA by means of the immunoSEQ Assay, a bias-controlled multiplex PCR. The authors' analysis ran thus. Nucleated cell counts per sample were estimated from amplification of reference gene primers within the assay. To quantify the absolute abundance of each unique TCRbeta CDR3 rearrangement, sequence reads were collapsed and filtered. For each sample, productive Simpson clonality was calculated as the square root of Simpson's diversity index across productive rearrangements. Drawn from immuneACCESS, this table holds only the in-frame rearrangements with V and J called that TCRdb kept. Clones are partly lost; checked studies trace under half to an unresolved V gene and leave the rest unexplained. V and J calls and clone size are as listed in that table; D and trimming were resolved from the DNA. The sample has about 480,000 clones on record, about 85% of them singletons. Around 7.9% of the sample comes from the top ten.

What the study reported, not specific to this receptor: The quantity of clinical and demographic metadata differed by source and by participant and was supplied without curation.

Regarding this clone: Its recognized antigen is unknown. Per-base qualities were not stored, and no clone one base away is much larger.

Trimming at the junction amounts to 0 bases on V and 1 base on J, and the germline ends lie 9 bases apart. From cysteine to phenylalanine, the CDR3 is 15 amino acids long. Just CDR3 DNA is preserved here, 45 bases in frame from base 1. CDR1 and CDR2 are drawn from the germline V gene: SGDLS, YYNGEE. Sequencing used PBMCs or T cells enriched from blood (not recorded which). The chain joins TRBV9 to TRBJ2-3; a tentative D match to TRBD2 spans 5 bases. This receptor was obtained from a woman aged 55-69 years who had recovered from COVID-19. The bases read TGTGCCAGCAGCGTAGTGGGTAGCGGCACAGATACGCAGTATTTT. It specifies CASSVVGSGTDTQYF. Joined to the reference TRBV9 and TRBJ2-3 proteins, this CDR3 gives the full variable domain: DSGVTQTPKHLITATGQRVTLRCSPRSGDLSVYWYQQSLDQGLQFLIQYYNGEERAKGNILERFSAQQFPDLHSELNLSSLELGDSALYFCASSVVGSGTDTQYFGPGTRLTVL.